This passage covers 25 T cell receptor beta chains from one sample sequenced in a study of shared clonotypes between healthy human individuals. Repertoires were generated with immunoSEQ multiplex PCR, while TCRdb's copy carries only in-frame clones and drops some. This table has about 1 million clones, about 84% appearing once. Sequenced material: memory CD4+ T cells from PBMCs. As to subset: CD45RA-negative fraction. Source of these receptors: a man aged 18 to 29 in good health. Some clones in this sample may be carry-over from other donors' samples.

The chain joins TRBV28 to TRBJ1-4; 10 nucleotides match TRBD1. Germline CDR1 MDHEN, CDR2 SYDVKM. The CDR3 is made up of 15 amino acids. J was trimmed by 8 bases and V by 5 bases; bases with no gene match: 8. The CDR3 spells CASSTQGQGWEKLFF. The DNA for the CDR3 is TGTGCCAGCAGTACACAGGGACAGGGGTGGGAAAAACTGTTTTTT.

The genes are TRBV28 and TRBJ2-3, with 9 bases matching TRBD1. CDR1 MDHEN and CDR2 SYDVKM come from the germline V gene. The trim removed 5 bases at V and 4 bases at J, leaving 7 bases unmatched. This CDR3 region has 15 residues. The CDR3 sequence: CASSVPGQGPDTQYF. CDR3 nucleotides: TGTGCCAGCAGTGTCCCGGGACAGGGCCCAGATACGCAGTATTTT. The full variable domain, with the rest looked up from reference TRBV28 and TRBJ2-3, is DVKVTQSSRYLVKRTGEKVFLECVQDMDHENMFWYRQDPGLGLRLIYFSYDVKMKEKGDIPEGYSVSREKKERFSLILESASTNQTSMYLCASSVPGQGPDTQYFGPGTRLTVL.

The chain joins TRBV11-2 to TRBJ2-2; D unresolved. CDR1 is SGHAT, CDR2 FQNNGV, per germline. V was trimmed by 1 base and J by 5 bases, leaving 5 bases between them. The CDR3 is made up of 13 amino acids. DNA of the CDR3: TGTGCCAGCAGCTTAGTAGGGACCGGGGAGCTGTTTTTT. Translation gives CASSLVGTGELFF.

V and J are TRBV30 and TRBJ1-5, with D perhaps matching TRBD1 (6 bases). This CDR3 has 13 amino acids. Deletions cut 5 bases from V and 3 bases from J, with 11 bases between. Germline values: CDR1 GTSNPN, CDR2 SVGIG (reference sequence). The CDR3 DNA follows: TGTGCCTGGTCAGGGGCCCTCAATCAGCCCCAGCATTTT. As protein: CAWSGALNQPQHF.

The CDR3 DNA reads as TGCGCCAGCAGTGAGACGATAGGGGGCCAAGAGACCCAGTACTTC. Its protein is CASSETIGGQETQYF. The chain couples TRBV10-1 to TRBJ2-5, with D perhaps matching TRBD1 (6 bases). With 2 bases removed from V and 1 base from J, the gap between germline ends came to 11 bases. Germline lookup yields CDR1 WNHNN and CDR2 SYGVQD (reference sequence). The CDR3 runs 15 residues.

This clone appeared once. The chain recombines TRBV4-2 with TRBJ2-1; 10 bases line up with TRBD2. The ends lost 3 bases at V and 7 bases at J; junction bases unmatched: 9. Germline loops: CDR1 LGHNA, CDR2 YNFKEQ. This CDR3 has 16 residues. CDR3 coding DNA: TGTGCCAGCAGCCACGGACTAGCGGAAAGAGGGAATGAGCAGTTCTTC. Protein: CASSHGLAERGNEQFF.

There are a few counts of this clone. The chain is built from TRBV7-2 and TRBJ1-1; D unclear. CDR1 is SGHTA and CDR2 is FQGNSA in the germline V gene. The CDR3 covers 14 residues. With 6 bases removed from V and 1 base from J, the gap between germline ends came to 12 bases. This CDR3 reads CASSFGPGNTEAFF. CDR3 sequence (DNA): TGTGCCAGCAGTTTTGGCCCGGGGAACACTGAAGCTTTCTTT.

The rearrangement joins TRBV6-1 to TRBJ1-2; D not resolved. The CDR3 consists of 12 residues. Per germline, CDR1 MNHNS and CDR2 SASEGT. Trimming took off 5 bases at V and 6 bases at J, with 10 bases between the two ends. The CDR3 bases are TGTGCCAGCAGTTGGACGGGAAATGGCTACACCTTC. Translation: CASSWTGNGYTF.

The chain combines TRBV7-3 with TRBJ2-2; TRBD1 matches 7 bases. The V gene end was trimmed by 7 bases and the J gene end by 2 bases; junction bases not matched to a gene: 10. CDR1 and CDR2 from the germline V gene are SGHTA and FQGTGA. The CDR3 loop spans 16 amino acids. Written as DNA, the CDR3 is TGTGCCAGCACCTTGGTGGGGACAGCCAACACCGGGGAGCTGTTTTTT. Its protein is CASTLVGTANTGELFF.

The genes are TRBV28 and TRBJ2-2; TRBD1 might be the D (5 bases). With 1 base removed from V and 6 bases from J, the gap between germline ends came to 12 bases. Germline CDR1 MDHEN, CDR2 SYDVKM. This CDR3 has 15 residues. DNA of the CDR3: TGTGCCAGCAGTTTATACAGGTACCGTTCCGGGGAGCTGTTTTTT. Encoded protein: CASSLYRYRSGELFF. Based on the CDR3 plus reference TRBV28 and TRBJ2-2, the full variable domain is DVKVTQSSRYLVKRTGEKVFLECVQDMDHENMFWYRQDPGLGLRLIYFSYDVKMKEKGDIPEGYSVSREKKERFSLILESASTNQTSMYLCASSLYRYRSGELFFGEGSRLTVL.

The genes are TRBV29-1 and TRBJ2-3; TRBD1 might be the D (5 bases). This CDR3 has 15 amino acids. CDR1 is SQVTM and CDR2 is ANQGSEA in the germline V gene. Trimming pared 3 bases from V and 0 bases from J, leaving 13 bases between. The CDR3 here is CSVDQGRTSTDTQYF. The CDR3 coding sequence is TGCAGCGTTGATCAGGGCCGAACTAGCACAGATACGCAGTATTTT.

This clone was detected once. The chain employs TRBV10-1 and TRBJ1-2; D remains unclear. Trimming left V 4 bases short and J 4 bases short, with 19 bases between. This CDR3 is 16 amino acids long. Germline V gene lookup returns CDR1 WNHNN and CDR2 SYGVQD (reference sequence). DNA of the CDR3: TGCGCCAGCAGTGTTGTGGCCGGGCTAGTCAGCTATGGCTACACCTTC. Translated, it gives CASSVVAGLVSYGYTF.

The V gene is TRBV6-5, the J gene TRBJ1-5, with 7 bases that match TRBD1. Germline lookup yields CDR1 MNHEY and CDR2 SVGAGI. With 4 bases clipped from V and 6 bases from J, the junction kept 6 bases outside the gene matches. The CDR3 spans 14 residues. CDR3: CASSSSGGTQPQHF. CDR3 DNA: TGTGCCAGCAGTTCGTCAGGGGGGACTCAGCCCCAGCATTTT.

The chain combines TRBV5-4 with TRBJ2-1, with D possibly matching TRBD1 (5 bases). Trimming shortened V by 4 bases and J by 4 bases, and 15 bases separated the two germline ends. This CDR3 has 15 amino acids. Germline assignment: CDR1 SGHNT and CDR2 YYREEE (reference sequence). This CDR3 is CASSKSLGAYNEQFF. The CDR3 DNA reads TGTGCCAGCAGCAAAAGTTTAGGGGCTTACAATGAGCAGTTCTTC. The full variable domain, its missing parts supplied by reference TRBV5-4 and TRBJ2-1, is ETGVTQSPTHLIKTRGQQVTLRCSSQSGHNTVSWYQQALGQGPQFIFQYYREEENGRGNFPPRFSGLQFPNYSSELNVNALELDDSALYLCASSKSLGAYNEQFFGPGTRLTVL.

The chain is built from TRBV27 and TRBJ2-7; 7 bases are a match to TRBD1. The CDR3 spans 16 residues. V gave up 5 bases and J gave up 1 base; unmatched junction bases: 11. CDR1 is MNHEY and CDR2 is SMNVEV in the germline V gene (reference sequence). CDR3 sequence reads: CASSPQGQQISYEQYF. The DNA of the CDR3 is TGTGCCAGCAGTCCACAGGGACAGCAGATTTCCTACGAGCAGTACTTC.

The chain carries TRBV7-3 and TRBJ2-1; a weak D match, TRBD1 (5 bases). The CDR3 runs 12 residues. The germline CDR1 and CDR2 sequences are SGHTA and FQGTGA. The V gene lost 0 bases and the J gene lost 10 bases, with 7 bases spanning the gap. CDR3 sequence reads: CASSLTGAEQFF. CDR3 DNA: TGTGCCAGCAGCTTAACAGGGGCCGAGCAGTTCTTC.

The V call is TRBV5-8, the J call TRBJ2-2; D is unresolved. CDR1 SGHTS and CDR2 YDEGEE come from the germline V gene. The CDR3 totals 16 residues. With 1 base removed from V and 2 bases from J, the gap between germline ends came to 12 bases. In DNA form, the CDR3 reads TGTGCCAGCAGCTTGTCGACCGGAGTAAACACCGGGGAGCTGTTTTTT. Protein product: CASSLSTGVNTGELFF.

A note on this clone: The same CDR3 also results from other DNA sequences found in this sample. The chain recombines TRBV5-4 with TRBJ1-2, with TRBD1 matching over 7 bases. In germline, CDR1 is SGHNT, CDR2 YYREEE (reference sequence). V lost 0 bases to trimming and J lost 5 bases; unmatched junction nucleotides: 1. This CDR3 region has 13 residues. The CDR3, as DNA: TGTGCCAGCAGCTTGGCAGGGGGATATGGCTACACCTTC. Protein sequence: CASSLAGGYGYTF.

This chain uses TRBV5-1 with TRBJ1-2; no reliable D call. The germline V and J ends were trimmed by 5 bases and 7 bases, with 18 bases remaining between them. This CDR3 spans 14 amino acids. Germline-derived CDR1 and CDR2 are SGHRS and YFSETQ. The CDR3 region is CASSPGRWAGGYTF. In DNA form, the CDR3 reads TGCGCCAGCAGTCCCGGTCGTTGGGCGGGTGGCTACACCTTC.

This sequence joins TRBV7-9 and TRBJ2-6, with 7 positions matching TRBD1. The CDR3 length is 19 residues. In germline, CDR1 is SEHNR, CDR2 FQNEAQ (reference sequence). The J segment lost 0 bases and the V segment lost 1 base, leaving 9 bases of the junction unmatched. CDR3 protein: CASSLGPGTEPSGANVLTF. The DNA of the CDR3 is TGTGCCAGCAGCTTAGGGCCCGGGACAGAACCCTCTGGGGCCAACGTCCTGACTTTC.

The chain has TRBV2 and TRBJ1-4; no definite D call. The CDR3 has 11 amino acids. Looked up from germline, CDR1 is SNHLY and CDR2 is FYNNEI. The V and J ends lost 5 bases and 13 bases respectively, with 11 bases between them. The CDR3 DNA sequence: TGTGCCAGCAGTTACGACCTGTTACTGTTTTTT. Translation: CASSYDLLLFF.

The genes are TRBV7-3 and TRBJ2-1; 7 bases map to TRBD2. V trimming: 4 bases; J trimming: 7 bases; junction bases outside the gene matches: 10. CDR1 is SGHTA, CDR2 FQGTGA, per germline. This CDR3 spans 15 amino acids. The CDR3 loop reads CASSSAGGRLNEQFF. The DNA of the CDR3 is TGTGCCAGCAGCTCCGCGGGCGGGAGACTGAATGAGCAGTTCTTC.

The sample holds a few counts of this clone. The sample holds other DNA sequences that translate to the same CDR3. This chain links TRBV30 with TRBJ1-1; D is unresolved. Trimming cost V 5 bases and J 2 bases, with 6 bases left between them. Germline V gene data show CDR1 as GTSNPN and CDR2 as SVGIG (reference sequence). CDR3 size: 11 residues. The CDR3 region has the DNA TGTGCCTGGGGCCTAAACACTGAAGCTTTCTTT. Translation: CAWGLNTEAFF.

In this sample, this clone turned up a few times. The chain combines TRBV28 with TRBJ1-4; D is perhaps TRBD1 (6 bases). There are 15 residues in the CDR3. Trimming removed 4 bases from V and 1 base from J, with 10 bases in between. The germline CDR1 and CDR2 sequences are MDHEN and SYDVKM. As DNA, the CDR3 is TGTGCCAGCAGTTCCCCACAGGGAACTAATGAAAAACTGTTTTTT. Encoded protein: CASSSPQGTNEKLFF.

CDR3 amino acids: CASSPPGGTSRGQYF. In DNA, the CDR3 is TGTGCCAGCAGCCCCCCGGGGGGGACAAGCAGGGGGCAGTACTTC. The chain joins TRBV7-9 to TRBJ2-7; 8 bases map to TRBD2. CDR3 length: 15 amino acids. Trimming removed 5 bases from V and 9 bases from J; junction bases left unmatched: 15. Germline values: CDR1 SEHNR, CDR2 FQNEAQ (reference sequence).